This paragraph reports one T cell receptor (beta chain). Which antigen it targets is not known. Base qualities are missing; no much larger clone stands one base away. The sample originates from a study of siplizumab effects on memory and regulatory T cells (dated by TCRdb to between 2018 and 2021). In terms of the full investigation: The study examined how the anti-CD2 antibody siplizumab affects alloreactive T-cell subsets in allogeneic mixed lymphocyte reactions built from human PBMCs.

Broader findings and caveats from the paper: Roughly 80-97% of proliferating CD4+ or CD8+ clones could not be assigned a naive or memory phenotype. Because sequences at frequencies below about 10^-5 were poorly captured, only a minor fraction of alloreactive clones could be mapped back to unstimulated subsets. Unstimulated naive T cells appeared more diverse than memory T cells, and naive cells seemed to contribute substantially to the alloresponse. Of the alloreactive CD4+ clones that could be mapped, the Treg-derived share averaged approximately 69% with siplizumab compared with about 27% in control reactions. Siplizumab significantly lowered the cumulative frequency of alloreactive sequences that could be traced to unstimulated CD4+ memory T cells. Whether proliferating Tregs from siplizumab cultures were suppressive was not functionally confirmed.

TCRbeta CDR3 sequencing was performed on sorted unstimulated T cells and on proliferating T cells recovered from mixed lymphocyte reactions. Fresh whole blood from fewer than twelve HLA-typed healthy donors was used to isolate PBMCs. To map where alloreactive clones came from, unstimulated CD4+ regulatory T cells were FACS-sorted. Receptor libraries were prepared by the immunoSEQ multiplex PCR assay. Each sample had 9 x 10^4 or so TCR templates assayed by the deep sequencing platform. Genomic DNA extracted from sorted T cells was used for TCRbeta CDR3 sequencing. From the authors' description of their analysis: Clonal analysis of TCRbeta CDR3 data was done in the R programming language. Unstimulated samples were compared with post-reaction CFSE-low samples to define alloreactive CD4+ and CD8+ clones. Regulatory or non-regulatory origin was assigned to alloreactive CD4+ clones by matching of sequences to sorted unstimulated Treg and non-Treg repertoires. This is the immuneACCESS table as TCRdb keeps it, with only in-frame sequences that have V and J called. A part of the clones is gone; compared with another copy, unresolved V genes explain less than half, and the rest is unexplained. That table furnishes V, J and clone size, whereas the DNA furnished D and trimming. The sample table lists over 100,000 clones, 93% of them with a count of one. About 0.62% of the sample comes from the top ten.

The sample taken for sequencing was Tregs sorted from blood. This clonotype was obtained from a human donor in good health.

Read as DNA, the sequence is TGCGCCAGCAGCTTGGTGGTCAGTGCCACCGGGGAGCTGTTTTTT. This yields the protein CASSLVVSATGELFF. The receptor chain draws on TRBV5-1 and TRBJ2-2; the D gene cannot be named for sure. Cut back by 0 bases and 4 bases, the V and J ends lie 10 bases apart. As encoded in the germline V gene, CDR1 is SGHRS while CDR2 is YFSETQ. Taken from cysteine to phenylalanine, the CDR3 has 15 residues. CDR3 DNA only is kept here, 45 bases in frame from base 1.